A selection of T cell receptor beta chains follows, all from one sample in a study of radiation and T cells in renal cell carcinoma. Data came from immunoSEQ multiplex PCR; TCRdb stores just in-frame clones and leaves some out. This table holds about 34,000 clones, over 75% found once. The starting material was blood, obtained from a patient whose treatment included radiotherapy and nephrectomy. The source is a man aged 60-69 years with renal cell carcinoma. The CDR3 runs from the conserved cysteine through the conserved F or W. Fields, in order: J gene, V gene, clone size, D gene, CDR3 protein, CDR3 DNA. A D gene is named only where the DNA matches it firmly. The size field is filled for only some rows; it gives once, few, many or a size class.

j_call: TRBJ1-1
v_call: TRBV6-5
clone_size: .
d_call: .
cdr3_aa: CASSYSRQGNTEAFF
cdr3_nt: TGTGCCAGCAGTTACTCTCGCCAGGGGAACACTGAAGCTTTCTTT

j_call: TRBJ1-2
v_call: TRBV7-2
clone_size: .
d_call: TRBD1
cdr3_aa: CASSLEGTGGRGYTF
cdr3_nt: TGTGCCAGCAGCTTAGAGGGCACAGGGGGTCGCGGCTACACCTTC

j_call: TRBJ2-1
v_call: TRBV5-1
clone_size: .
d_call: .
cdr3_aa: CASSNGDLGEQFF
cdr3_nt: TGCGCCAGCAGCAATGGCGACCTCGGTGAGCAGTTCTTC

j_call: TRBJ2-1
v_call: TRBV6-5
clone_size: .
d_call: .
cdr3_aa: CASSPGDMQFF
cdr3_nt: TGTGCCAGCAGCCCGGGGGACATGCAGTTCTTC

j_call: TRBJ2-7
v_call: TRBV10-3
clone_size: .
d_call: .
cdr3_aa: CAISTGGDSYEQYF
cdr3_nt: TGTGCCATCAGTACCGGGGGAGACTCCTACGAGCAGTACTTC

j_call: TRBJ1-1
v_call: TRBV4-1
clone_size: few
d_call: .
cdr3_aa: CASSQDHGVWAIMNTEAFF
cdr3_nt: TGCGCCAGCAGCCAAGATCACGGGGTCTGGGCTATTATGAACACTGAAGCTTTCTTT

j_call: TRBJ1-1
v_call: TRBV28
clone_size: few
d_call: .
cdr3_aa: CASSLSTGFFTEAFF
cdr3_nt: TGTGCCAGCAGTTTATCAACCGGGTTTTTCACTGAAGCTTTCTTT

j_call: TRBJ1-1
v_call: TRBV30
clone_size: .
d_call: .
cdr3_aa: CAWILGEEGTEAFF
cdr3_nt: TGTGCCTGGATCCTCGGGGAGGAGGGCACTGAAGCTTTCTTT

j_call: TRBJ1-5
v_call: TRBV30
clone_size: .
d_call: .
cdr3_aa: CAWSPQAVNQPQHF
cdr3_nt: TGTGCCTGGAGTCCCCAGGCCGTAAATCAGCCCCAGCATTTT

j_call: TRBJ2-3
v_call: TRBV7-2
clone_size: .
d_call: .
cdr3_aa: CASSLGVTDTQYF
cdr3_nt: TGTGCCAGCAGCTTAGGGGTCACAGATACGCAGTATTTT

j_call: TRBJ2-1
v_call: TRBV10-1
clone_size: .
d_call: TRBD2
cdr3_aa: CASSEGLAGGEQFF
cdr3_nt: TGCGCCAGCAGTGAGGGACTAGCGGGAGGTGAGCAGTTCTTC

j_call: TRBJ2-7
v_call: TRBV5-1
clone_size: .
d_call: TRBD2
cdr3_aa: CASKKREGPYEQYF
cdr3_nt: TGCGCCAGCAAAAAGCGGGAGGGCCCCTACGAGCAGTACTTC

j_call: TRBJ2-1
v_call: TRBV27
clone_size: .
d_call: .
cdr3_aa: CASRLASNEQFF
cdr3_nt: TGTGCCAGCAGGTTGGCTTCTAATGAGCAGTTCTTC

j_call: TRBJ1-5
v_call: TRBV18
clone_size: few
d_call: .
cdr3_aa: CASSPGRGTSNQPQHF
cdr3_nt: TGTGCCAGCTCACCAGGACGGGGGACTTCCAATCAGCCCCAGCATTTT

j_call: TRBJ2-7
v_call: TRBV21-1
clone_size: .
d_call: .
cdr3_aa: CASSKAPTGDRGTYEQYF
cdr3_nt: TGTGCCAGCAGCAAAGCTCCGACAGGGGATAGGGGCACCTACGAGCAGTACTTC

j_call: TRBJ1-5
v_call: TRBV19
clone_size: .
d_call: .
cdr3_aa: CASSRDGNQPQHF
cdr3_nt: TGTGCCAGTAGCCGGGACGGAAATCAGCCCCAGCATTTT

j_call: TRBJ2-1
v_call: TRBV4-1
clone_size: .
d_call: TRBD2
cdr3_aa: CASSPTPAGGVNNEQFF
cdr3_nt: TGCGCCAGCAGCCCGACTCCAGCGGGAGGCGTCAACAATGAGCAGTTCTTC

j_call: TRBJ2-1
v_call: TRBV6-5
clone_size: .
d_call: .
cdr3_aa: CASSPGLEQFF
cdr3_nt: TGTGCCAGCAGTCCCGGACTGGAGCAGTTCTTC

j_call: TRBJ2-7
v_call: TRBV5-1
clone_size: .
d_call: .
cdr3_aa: CASRPELSSEQYF
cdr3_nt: TGCGCCAGCCGCCCGGAGTTATCGAGCGAGCAGTACTTC

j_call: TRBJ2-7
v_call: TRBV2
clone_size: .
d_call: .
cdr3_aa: CASSEYRADPYEQYF
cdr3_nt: TGTGCCAGCAGTGAATATCGTGCGGATCCCTACGAGCAGTACTTC

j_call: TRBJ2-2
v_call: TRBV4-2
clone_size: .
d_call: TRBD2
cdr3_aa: CASSLRGSGEPGELFF
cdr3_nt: TGTGCCAGCAGCCTCCGCGGGAGCGGGGAACCCGGGGAGCTGTTTTTT

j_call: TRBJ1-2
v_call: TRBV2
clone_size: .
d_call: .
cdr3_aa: CASSAGPNYGYTF
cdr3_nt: TGTGCCAGCAGTGCCGGTCCTAACTATGGCTACACCTTC

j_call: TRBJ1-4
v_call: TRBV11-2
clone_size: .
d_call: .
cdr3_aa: CASSLDLNEKLFF
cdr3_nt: TGTGCCAGCAGCTTGGACCTTAATGAAAAACTGTTTTTT

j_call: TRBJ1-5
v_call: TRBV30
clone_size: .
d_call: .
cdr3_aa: CAWSGRSDRYNQPQHF
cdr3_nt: TGTGCCTGGAGTGGACGCTCAGACAGGTATAATCAGCCCCAGCATTTT

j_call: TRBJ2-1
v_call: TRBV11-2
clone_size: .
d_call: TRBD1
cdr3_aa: CASSRGQTLSNEQFF
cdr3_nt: TGTGCCAGCAGCCGGGGACAGACCCTCTCCAATGAGCAGTTCTTC

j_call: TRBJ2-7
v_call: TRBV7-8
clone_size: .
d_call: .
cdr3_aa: CASSLGGLDEQYF
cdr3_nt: TGTGCCAGCAGCTTGGGGGGGCTGGACGAGCAGTACTTC

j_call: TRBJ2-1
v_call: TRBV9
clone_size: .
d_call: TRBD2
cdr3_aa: CASSLYSGSSYNEQFF
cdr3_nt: TGTGCCAGCAGCCTCTATAGCGGGAGCTCCTACAATGAGCAGTTCTTC

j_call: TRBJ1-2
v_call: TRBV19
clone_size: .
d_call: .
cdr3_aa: CASSKGISGGYTF
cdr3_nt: TGTGCCAGTAGCAAGGGGATTTCGGGTGGCTACACCTTC

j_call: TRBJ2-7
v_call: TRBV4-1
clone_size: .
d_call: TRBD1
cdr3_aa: CASSQARQGYEQYF
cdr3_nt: TGCGCCAGCAGCCAGGCAAGACAGGGCTACGAGCAGTACTTC

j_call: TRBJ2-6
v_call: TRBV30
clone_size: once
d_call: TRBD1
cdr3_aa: CAGRQGSSGANVLTF
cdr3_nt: TGTGCCGGGCGACAGGGTAGCTCTGGGGCCAACGTCCTGACTTTC

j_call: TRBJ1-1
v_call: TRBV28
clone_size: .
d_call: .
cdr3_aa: CASSLVAEGAFF
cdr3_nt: TGTGCCAGCAGTTTAGTCGCGGAGGGCGCTTTCTTT

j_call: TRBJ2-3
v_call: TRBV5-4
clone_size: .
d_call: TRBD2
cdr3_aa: CASSPKGGSIADTQYF
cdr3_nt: TGTGCCAGCAGCCCAAAGGGCGGGAGTATTGCAGATACGCAGTATTTT

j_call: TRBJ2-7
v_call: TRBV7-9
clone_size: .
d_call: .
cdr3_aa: CASSLRDYEQYF
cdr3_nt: TGTGCCAGCAGCTTGCGGGACTACGAGCAGTACTTC

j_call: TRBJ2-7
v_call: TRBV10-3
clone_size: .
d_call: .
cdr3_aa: CAISETGEQYF
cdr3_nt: TGTGCCATCAGTGAGACGGGTGAGCAGTACTTC

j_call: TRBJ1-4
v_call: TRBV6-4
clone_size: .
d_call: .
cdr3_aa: CASSLSSSWSFEKLFF
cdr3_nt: TGTGCCAGCAGCTTAAGTTCAAGTTGGTCCTTCGAAAAACTGTTTTTT

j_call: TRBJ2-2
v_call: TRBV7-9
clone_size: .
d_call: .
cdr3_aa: CASSLASPGGTGELFF
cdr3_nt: TGTGCCAGCAGCTTAGCAAGCCCCGGGGGCACCGGGGAGCTGTTTTTT

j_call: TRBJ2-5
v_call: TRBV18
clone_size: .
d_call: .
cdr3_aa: CASSPAFLDLYQETQYF
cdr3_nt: TGTGCCAGCTCACCAGCATTTCTCGACTTGTACCAAGAGACCCAGTACTTC

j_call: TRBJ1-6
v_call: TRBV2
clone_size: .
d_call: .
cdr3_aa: CASSEKGANSPLHF
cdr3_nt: TGTGCCAGCAGTGAAAAGGGCGCGAATTCACCCCTCCACTTT

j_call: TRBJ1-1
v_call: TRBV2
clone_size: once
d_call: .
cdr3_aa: CASSKTGPGTEAFF
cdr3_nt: TGTGCCAGCAGTAAGACAGGACCCGGCACTGAAGCTTTCTTT

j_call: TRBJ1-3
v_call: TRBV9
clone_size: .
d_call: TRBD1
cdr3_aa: CASSVYDRGRYAGNTIYF
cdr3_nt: TGTGCCAGCAGCGTATACGACAGGGGGCGTTATGCTGGAAACACCATATATTTT

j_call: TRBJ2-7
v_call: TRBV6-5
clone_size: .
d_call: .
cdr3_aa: CATLRLGSYEQYF
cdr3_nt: TGTGCCACCCTACGACTCGGCTCGTACGAGCAGTACTTC

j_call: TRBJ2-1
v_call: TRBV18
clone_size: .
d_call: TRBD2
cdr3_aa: CASSLVLAGVSYNEQFF
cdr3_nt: TGTGCCAGCTCACTAGTCCTAGCGGGAGTATCCTACAATGAGCAGTTCTTC

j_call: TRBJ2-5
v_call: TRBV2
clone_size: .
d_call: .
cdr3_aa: CASSAEQQETQYF
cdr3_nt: TGTGCCAGCAGTGCTGAACAACAAGAGACCCAGTACTTC

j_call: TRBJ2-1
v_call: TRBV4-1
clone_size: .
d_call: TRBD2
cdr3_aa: CASSQVSASGVNEQFF
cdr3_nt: TGCGCCAGCAGCCAAGTGTCGGCTAGCGGGGTGAATGAGCAGTTCTTC

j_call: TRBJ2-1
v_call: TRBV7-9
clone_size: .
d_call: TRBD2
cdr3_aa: CASSSRPFGSGGHNEQFF
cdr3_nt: TGTGCCAGCAGCTCCCGCCCTTTCGGGAGCGGGGGGCACAATGAGCAGTTCTTC

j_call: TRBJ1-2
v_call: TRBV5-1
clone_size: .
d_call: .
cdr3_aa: CASSSGAIYGYTF
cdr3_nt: TGCGCCAGCAGTTCAGGGGCGATCTATGGCTACACCTTC

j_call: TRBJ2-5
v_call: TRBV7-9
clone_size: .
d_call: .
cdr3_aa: CASSLGGLTQETQYF
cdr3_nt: TGTGCCAGCAGCCTCGGGGGATTGACACAAGAGACCCAGTACTTC

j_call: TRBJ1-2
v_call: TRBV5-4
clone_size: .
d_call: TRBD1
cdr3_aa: CASSRDRASYTF
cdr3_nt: TGTGCCAGCAGCCGGGACAGGGCGAGCTACACCTTC

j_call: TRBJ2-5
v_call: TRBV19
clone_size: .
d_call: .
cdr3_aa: CASSPDRNEETQYF
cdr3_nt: TGTGCCAGTAGTCCAGACAGAAACGAAGAGACCCAGTACTTC

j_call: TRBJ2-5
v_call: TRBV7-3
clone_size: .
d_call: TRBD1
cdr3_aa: CASSRRGLVGETQYF
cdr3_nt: TGTGCCAGCAGCCGTAGGGGGCTAGTCGGTGAGACCCAGTACTTC

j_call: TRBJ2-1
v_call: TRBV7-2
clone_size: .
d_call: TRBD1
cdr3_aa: CASSSLRTGVYEQFF
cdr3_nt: TGTGCCAGCAGCTCCCTCAGGACAGGGGTTTATGAGCAGTTCTTC

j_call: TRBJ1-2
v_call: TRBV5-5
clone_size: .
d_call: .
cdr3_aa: CASRTTPMDYGYTF
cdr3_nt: TGTGCCAGCAGGACGACTCCCATGGACTATGGCTACACCTTC

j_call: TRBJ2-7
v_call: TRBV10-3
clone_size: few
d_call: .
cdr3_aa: CACSGEWSSYEQYF
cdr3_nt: TGTGCCTGTTCTGGGGAGTGGAGCTCCTACGAGCAGTACTTC